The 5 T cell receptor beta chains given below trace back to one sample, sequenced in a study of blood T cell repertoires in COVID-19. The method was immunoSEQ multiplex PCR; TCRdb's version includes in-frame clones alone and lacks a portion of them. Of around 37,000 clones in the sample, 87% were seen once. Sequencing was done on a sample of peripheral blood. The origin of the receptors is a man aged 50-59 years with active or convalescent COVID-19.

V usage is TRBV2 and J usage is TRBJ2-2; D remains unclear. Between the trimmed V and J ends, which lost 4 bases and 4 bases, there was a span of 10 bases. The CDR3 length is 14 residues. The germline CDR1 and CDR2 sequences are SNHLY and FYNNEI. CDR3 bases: TGTGCCAGCAGTGGAAGCCGCTCCACCGGGGAGCTGTTTTTT. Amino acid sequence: CASSGSRSTGELFF.

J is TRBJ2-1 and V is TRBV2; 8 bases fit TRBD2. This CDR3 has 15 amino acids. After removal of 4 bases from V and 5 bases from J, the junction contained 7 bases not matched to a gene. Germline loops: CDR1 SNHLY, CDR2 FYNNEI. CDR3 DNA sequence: TGTGCCAGCAGTGGAGGGGTACTAGCGGACAATGAGCAGTTCTTC. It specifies CASSGGVLADNEQFF.

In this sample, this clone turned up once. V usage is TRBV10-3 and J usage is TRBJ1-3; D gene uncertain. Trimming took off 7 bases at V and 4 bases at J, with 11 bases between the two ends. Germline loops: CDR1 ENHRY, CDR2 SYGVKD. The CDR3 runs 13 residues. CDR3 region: CAINSLPGNTIYF. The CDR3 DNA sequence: TGTGCCATCAATTCCCTCCCGGGAAACACCATATATTTT.

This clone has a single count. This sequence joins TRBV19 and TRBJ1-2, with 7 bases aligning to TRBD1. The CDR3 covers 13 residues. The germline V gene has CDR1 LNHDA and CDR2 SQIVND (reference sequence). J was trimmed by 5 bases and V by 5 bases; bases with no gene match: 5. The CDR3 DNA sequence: TGTGCCAGTAGTGCCCAGGGGGAGTATGGCTACACCTTC. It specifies CASSAQGEYGYTF.

CDR3 nucleotides: TGTGCCAGCAGCTTCAGACTAGCGGGAGATCGCACAGATACGCAGTATTTT. Protein sequence: CASSFRLAGDRTDTQYF. The V and J genes are TRBV5-6 and TRBJ2-3, with 12 positions matching TRBD2. This CDR3 region has 17 residues. CDR1 and CDR2 from the germline V gene are SGHDT and YYEEEE. J gave up 1 base and V 2 bases, and 5 bases lay outside the gene matches.